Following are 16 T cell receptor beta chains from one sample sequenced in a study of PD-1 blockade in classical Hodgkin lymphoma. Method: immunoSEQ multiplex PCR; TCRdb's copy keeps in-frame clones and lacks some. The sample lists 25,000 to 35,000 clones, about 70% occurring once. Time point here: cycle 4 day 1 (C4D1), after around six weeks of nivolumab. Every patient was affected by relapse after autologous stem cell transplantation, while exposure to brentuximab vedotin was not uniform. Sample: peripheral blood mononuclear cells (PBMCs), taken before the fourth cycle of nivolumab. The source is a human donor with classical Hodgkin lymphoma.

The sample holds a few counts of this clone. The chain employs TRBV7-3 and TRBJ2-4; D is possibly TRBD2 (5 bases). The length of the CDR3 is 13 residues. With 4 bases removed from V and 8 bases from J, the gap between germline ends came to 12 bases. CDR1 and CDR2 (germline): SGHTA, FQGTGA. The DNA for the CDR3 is TGTGCCAGCAGCTACGGAGGCCCGGACATTCAGTACTTC. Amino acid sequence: CASSYGGPDIQYF. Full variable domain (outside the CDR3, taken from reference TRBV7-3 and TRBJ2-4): GAGVSQTPSNKVTEKGKYVELRCDPISGHTALYWYRQSLGQGPEFLIYFQGTGAADDSGLPNDRFFAVRPEGSVSTLKIQRTERGDSAVYLCASSYGGPDIQYFGAGTRLSVL.

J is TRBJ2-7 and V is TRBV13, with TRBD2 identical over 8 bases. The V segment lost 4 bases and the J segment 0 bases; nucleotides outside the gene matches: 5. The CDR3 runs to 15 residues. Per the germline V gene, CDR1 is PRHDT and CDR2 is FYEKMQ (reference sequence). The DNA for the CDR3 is TGTGCCAGCAGCTCTCGGACTAGCATCTCCTACGAGCAGTACTTC. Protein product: CASSSRTSISYEQYF.

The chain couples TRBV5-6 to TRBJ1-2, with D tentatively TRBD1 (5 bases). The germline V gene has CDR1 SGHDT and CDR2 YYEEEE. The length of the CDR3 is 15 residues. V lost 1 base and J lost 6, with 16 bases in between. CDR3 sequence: CASSLLLGATDGYTF. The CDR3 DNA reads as TGTGCCAGCAGCTTGTTATTAGGGGCGACTGATGGCTACACCTTC.

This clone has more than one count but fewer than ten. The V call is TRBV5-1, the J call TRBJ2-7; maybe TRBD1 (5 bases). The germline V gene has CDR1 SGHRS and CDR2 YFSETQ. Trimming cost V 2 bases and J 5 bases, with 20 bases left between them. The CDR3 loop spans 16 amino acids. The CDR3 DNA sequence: TGCGCCAGCAGCTTTGACCCAGGGCAACTCCCCAACGAGCAGTACTTC. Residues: CASSFDPGQLPNEQYF.

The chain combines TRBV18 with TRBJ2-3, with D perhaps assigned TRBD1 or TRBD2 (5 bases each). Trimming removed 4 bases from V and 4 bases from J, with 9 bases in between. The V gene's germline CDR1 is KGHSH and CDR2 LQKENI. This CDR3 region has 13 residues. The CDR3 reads CASSLGGADTQYF. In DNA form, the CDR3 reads TGTGCCAGCTCACTTGGGGGAGCAGATACGCAGTATTTT.

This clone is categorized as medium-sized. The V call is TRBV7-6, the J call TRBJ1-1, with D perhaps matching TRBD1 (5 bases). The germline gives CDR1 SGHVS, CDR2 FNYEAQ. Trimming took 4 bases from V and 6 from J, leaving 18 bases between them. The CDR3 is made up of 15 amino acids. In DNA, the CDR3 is TGTGCCAGCAGCTCGATTTTCAGTGGAGGGGCTGAAGCTTTCTTT. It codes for CASSSIFSGGAEAFF.

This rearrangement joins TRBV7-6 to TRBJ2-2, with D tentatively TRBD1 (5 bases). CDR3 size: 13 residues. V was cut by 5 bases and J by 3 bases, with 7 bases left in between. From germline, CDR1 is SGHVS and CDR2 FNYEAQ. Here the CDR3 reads CASSATDTGELFF. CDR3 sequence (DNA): TGTGCCAGCAGCGCGACAGACACCGGGGAGCTGTTTTTT. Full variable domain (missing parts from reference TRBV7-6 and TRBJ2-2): GAGVSQSPRYKVTKRGQDVALRCDPISGHVSLYWYRQALGQGPEFLTYFNYEAQQDKSGLPNDRFSAERPEGSISTLTIQRTEQRDSAMYRCASSATDTGELFFGEGSRLTVL.

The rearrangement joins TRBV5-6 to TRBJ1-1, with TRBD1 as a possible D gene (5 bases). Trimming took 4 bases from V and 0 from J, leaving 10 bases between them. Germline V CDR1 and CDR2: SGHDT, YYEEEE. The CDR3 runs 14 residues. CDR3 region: CASSVDSLNTEAFF. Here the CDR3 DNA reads TGTGCCAGCAGCGTCGACAGTTTGAACACTGAAGCTTTCTTT.

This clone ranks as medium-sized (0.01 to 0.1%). DNA for the CDR3: TGTGCCAGCAGTGAAAACAGTGGCTACACCTTC. Translation gives CASSENSGYTF. J is TRBJ1-2 and V is TRBV2; D not certain. CDR1 is SNHLY and CDR2 is FYNNEI in the germline V gene. V gave up 2 bases and J gave up 7 bases, with 5 bases separating them. There are 11 residues in the CDR3. Full variable domain (outside the CDR3, taken from reference TRBV2 and TRBJ1-2): EPEVTQTPSHQVTQMGQEVILRCVPISNHLYFYWYRQILGQKVEFLVSFYNNEISEKSEIFDDQFSVERPDGSNFTLKIRSTKLEDSAMYFCASSENSGYTFGSGTRLTVV.

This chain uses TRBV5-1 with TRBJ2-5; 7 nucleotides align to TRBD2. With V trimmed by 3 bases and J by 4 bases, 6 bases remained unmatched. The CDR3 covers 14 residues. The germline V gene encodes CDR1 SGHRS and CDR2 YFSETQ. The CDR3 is CASSSGLVAETQYF. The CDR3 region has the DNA TGCGCCAGCAGCTCAGGACTAGTAGCAGAGACCCAGTACTTC.

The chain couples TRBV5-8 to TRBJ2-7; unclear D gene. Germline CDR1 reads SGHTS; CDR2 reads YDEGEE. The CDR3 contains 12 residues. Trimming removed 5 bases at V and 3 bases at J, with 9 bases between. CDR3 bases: TGTGCCAGCAGATCGGATCTCTACGAGCAGTACTTC. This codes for CASRSDLYEQYF.

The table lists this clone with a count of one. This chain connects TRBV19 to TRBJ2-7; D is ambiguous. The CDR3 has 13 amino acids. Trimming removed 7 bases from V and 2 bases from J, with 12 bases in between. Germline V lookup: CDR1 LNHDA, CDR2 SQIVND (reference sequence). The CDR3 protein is CASNEGLTYEQYF. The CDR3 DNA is TGTGCCAGTAATGAAGGTCTGACCTACGAGCAGTACTTC.

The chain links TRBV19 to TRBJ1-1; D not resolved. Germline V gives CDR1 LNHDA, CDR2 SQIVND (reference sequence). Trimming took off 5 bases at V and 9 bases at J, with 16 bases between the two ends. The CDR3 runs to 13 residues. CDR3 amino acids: CASSLAAGIQAFF. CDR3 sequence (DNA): TGTGCCAGTAGTCTGGCAGCCGGGATTCAAGCTTTCTTT.

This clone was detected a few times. The CDR3 DNA follows: TGTGCCAGCAGCTCGCAAGGCATTTTTGTCTATGAGCAGTTCTTC. Residues: CASSSQGIFVYEQFF. V is TRBV7-9 and J is TRBJ2-1; D unclear. V lost 4 bases to trimming and J lost 8 bases, with 18 bases between them. Per germline, CDR1 SEHNR and CDR2 FQNEAQ (reference sequence). The CDR3 spans 15 residues.

The CDR3 nucleotides read TGTGCCAGCAGCTTTACCAGGACCGGGGAGCTGTTTTTT. This sequence encodes CASSFTRTGELFF. V is TRBV7-2 and J is TRBJ2-2; no definite D call. The germline V gene has CDR1 SGHTA and CDR2 FQGNSA. The CDR3 runs 13 residues. With 3 bases removed from V and 5 bases from J, the gap between germline ends came to 7 bases. Supplemented by reference TRBV7-2 and TRBJ2-2, the full variable domain reads GAGVSQSPSNKVTEKGKDVELRCDPISGHTALYWYRQSLGQGLEFLIYFQGNSAPDKSGLPSDRFSAERTGGSVSTLTIQRTQQEDSAVYLCASSFTRTGELFFGEGSRLTVL.

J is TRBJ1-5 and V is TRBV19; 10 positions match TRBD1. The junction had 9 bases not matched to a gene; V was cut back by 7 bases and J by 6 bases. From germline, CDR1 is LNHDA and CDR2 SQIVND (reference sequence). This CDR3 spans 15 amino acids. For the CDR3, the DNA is TGTGCCAGTAACAGACAGGGGGCGATTAGTCAGCCCCAGCATTTT. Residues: CASNRQGAISQPQHF. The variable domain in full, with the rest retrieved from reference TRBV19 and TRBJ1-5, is DGGITQSPKYLFRKEGQNVTLSCEQNLNHDAMYWYRQDPGQGLRLIYYSQIVNDFQKGDIAEGYSVSREKKESFPLTVTSAQKNPTAFYLCASNRQGAISQPQHFGDGTRLSIL.